This T cell receptor beta chain was sequenced in a study of blood T cell repertoires in COVID-19. Overall study: Researchers got acute and convalescent COVID-19 samples from the United States, Italy and Spain. PBMCs, B-cell-depleted T cells, or T cells were the source of the cDNA or gDNA that made up the material.

Germline assignment: CDR1 GTSNPN and CDR2 SVGIG (reference sequence). The CDR3 covers 12 residues. V lost 5 bases to trimming and J lost 4 bases, with 8 bases between them. In the original processing: Researchers report that nucleated cell counts were estimated from reference gene primer amplification. The method was immunoSEQ multiplex PCR; TCRdb's version includes in-frame clones alone and lacks a portion of them. The V and J calls and clone size are taken from that table; D and trimming were inferred from the DNA. The table records fewer than 250,000 clones, around 80% of them present only once. Sample: peripheral blood. This chain joins TRBV30 and TRBJ1-4, with D tentatively TRBD1 (5 bases). The receptor's source is a woman between 40 and 55 years old with acute or convalescent COVID-19. The CDR3 protein is CAWDSDNEKLFF. CDR3 DNA sequence: TGTGCCTGGGACAGCGATAATGAAAAACTGTTTTTT.